The sequence of this T cell receptor beta chain was determined in a study of blood T cell repertoires in COVID-19. Original handling: Researchers report that nucleated cell counts were estimated from reference gene primer amplification. The table came from immunoSEQ multiplex PCR; TCRdb's copy has only in-frame clones and leaves some out. The D gene and trimming were derived from the DNA, and the V and J assignments and clone size from that table. The sample contains 110,000 or so clones, approximately 80% of which appear only once. CDR3 length equals 17 residues. CDR1 and CDR2 from the germline V gene are ENHRY and SYGVKD. With 0 bases removed from V and 4 bases from J, the gap between germline ends came to 17 bases.

The chain links TRBV10-3 to TRBJ2-3, with D possibly matching TRBD1 (5 bases). The receptor was derived from a woman of 80 years or more with acute or convalescent COVID-19. The specimen was peripheral blood. CDR3 nucleotide sequence: TGTGCCATCAGTGAGTCCCCCTTGGTTAGCAGGGCAGATACGCAGTATTTT. This codes for CAISESPLVSRADTQYF.